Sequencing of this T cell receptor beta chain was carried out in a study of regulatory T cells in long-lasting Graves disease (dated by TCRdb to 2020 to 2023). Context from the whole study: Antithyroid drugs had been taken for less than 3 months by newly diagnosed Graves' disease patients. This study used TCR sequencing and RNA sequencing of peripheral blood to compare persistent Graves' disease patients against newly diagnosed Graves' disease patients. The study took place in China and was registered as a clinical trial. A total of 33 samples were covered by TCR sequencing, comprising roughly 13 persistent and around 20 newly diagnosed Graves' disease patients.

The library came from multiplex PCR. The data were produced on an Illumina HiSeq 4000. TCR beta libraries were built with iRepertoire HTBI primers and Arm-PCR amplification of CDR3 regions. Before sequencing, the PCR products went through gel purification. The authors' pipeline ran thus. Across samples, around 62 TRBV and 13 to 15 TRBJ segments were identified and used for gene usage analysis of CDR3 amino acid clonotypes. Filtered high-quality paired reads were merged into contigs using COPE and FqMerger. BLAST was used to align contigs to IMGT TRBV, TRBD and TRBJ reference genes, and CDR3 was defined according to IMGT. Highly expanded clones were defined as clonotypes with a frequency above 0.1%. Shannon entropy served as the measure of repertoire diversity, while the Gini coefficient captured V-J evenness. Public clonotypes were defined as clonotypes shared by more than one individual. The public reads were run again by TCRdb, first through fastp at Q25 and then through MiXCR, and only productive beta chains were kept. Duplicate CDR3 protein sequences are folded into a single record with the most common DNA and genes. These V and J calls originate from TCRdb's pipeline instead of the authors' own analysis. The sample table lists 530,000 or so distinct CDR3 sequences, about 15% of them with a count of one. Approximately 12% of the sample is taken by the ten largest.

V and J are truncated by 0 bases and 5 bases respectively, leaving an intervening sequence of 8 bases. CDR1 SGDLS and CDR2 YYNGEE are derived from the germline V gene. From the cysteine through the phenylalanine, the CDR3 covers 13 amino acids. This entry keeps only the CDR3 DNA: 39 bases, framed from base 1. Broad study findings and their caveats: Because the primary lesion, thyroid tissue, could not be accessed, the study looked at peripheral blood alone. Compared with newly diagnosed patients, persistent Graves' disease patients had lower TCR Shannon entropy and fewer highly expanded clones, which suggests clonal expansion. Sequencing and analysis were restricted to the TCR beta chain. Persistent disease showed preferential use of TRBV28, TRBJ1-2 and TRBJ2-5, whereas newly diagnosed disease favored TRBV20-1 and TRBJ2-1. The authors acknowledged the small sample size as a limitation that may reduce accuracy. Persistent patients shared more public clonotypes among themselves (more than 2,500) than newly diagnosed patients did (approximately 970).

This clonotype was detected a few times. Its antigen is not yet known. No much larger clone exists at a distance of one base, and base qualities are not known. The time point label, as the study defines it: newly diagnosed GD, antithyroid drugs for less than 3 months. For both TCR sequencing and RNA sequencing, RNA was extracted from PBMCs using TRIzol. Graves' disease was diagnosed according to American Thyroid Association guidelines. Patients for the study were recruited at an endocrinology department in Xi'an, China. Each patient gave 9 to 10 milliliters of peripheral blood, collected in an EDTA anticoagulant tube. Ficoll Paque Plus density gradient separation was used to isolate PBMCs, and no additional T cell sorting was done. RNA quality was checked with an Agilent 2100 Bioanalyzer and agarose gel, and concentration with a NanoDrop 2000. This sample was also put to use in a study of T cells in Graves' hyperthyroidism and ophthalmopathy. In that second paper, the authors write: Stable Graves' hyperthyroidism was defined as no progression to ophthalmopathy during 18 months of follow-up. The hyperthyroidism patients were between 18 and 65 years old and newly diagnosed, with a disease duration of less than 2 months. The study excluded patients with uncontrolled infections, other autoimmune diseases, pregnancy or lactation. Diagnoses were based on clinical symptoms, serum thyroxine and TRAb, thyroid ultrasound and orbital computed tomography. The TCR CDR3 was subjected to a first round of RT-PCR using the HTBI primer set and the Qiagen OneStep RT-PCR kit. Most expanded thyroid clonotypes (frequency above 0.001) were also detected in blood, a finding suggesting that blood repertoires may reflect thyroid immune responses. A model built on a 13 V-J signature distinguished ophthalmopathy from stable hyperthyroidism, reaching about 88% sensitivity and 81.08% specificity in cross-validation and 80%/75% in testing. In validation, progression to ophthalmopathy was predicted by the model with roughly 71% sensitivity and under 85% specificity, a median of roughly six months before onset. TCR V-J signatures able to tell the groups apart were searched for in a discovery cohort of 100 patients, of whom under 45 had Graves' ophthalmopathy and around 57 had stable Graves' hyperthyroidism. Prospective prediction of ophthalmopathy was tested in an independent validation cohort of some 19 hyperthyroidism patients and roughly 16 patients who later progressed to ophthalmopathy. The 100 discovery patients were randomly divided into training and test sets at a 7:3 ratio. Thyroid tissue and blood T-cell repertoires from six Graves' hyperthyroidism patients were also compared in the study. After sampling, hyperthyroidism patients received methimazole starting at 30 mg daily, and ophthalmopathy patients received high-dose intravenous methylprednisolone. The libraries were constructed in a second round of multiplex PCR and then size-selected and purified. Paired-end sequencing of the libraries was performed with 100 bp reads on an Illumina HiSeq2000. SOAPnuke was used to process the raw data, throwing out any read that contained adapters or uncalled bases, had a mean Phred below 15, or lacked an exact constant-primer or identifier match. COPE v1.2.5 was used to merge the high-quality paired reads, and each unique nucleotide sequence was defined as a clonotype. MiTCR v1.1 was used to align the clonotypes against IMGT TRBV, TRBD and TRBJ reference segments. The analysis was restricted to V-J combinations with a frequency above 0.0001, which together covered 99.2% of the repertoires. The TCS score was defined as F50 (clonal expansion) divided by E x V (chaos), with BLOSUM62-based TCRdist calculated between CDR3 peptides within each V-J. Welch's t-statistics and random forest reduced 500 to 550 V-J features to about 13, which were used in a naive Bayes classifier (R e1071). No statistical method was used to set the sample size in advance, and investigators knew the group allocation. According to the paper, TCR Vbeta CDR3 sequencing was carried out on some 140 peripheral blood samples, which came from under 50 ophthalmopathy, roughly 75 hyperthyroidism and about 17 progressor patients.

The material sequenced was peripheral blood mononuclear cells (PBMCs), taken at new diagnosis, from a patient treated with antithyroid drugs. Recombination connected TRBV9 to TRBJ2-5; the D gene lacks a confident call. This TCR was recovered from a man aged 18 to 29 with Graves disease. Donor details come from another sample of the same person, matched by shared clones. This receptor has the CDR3 CASSVVVGETQYF. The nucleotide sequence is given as TGTGCCAGCAGCGTAGTAGTGGGGGAGACCCAGTACTTC.